The source of this T cell receptor beta chain is a study of OX40 agonist ivuxolimab in advanced cancers. Study in general: Males comprised around four fifths of the group, whose mean age was about 62 years (range about 20 to 90).

J was trimmed by 4 bases and V by 0 bases; bases with no gene match: 3. The CDR3 covers 15 residues. Germline V gene lookup returns CDR1 MDHEN and CDR2 SYDVKM. This table comes from immunoSEQ multiplex PCR, and its TCRdb copy is limited to in-frame clones, with some not included. Among tens of thousands of clones listed, more than 75% were seen once. Study findings and constraints: More expanded clones were seen, on average, in CD8+ T cells than in CD4+.

A note on this clone: Its antigen is undetermined.

This receptor was taken from an adult with an advanced solid tumor such as melanoma, head and neck, liver or kidney cancer. The chain has TRBV28 and TRBJ1-5; 7 bases align to TRBD1. Sequenced material: CD4+ or CD8+ T cells sorted from blood, taken in a trial of the OX40 agonist ivuxolimab. This CDR3 is CASSLWEQGNQPQHF. DNA for the CDR3: TGTGCCAGCAGTTTATGGGAACAGGGGAATCAGCCCCAGCATTTT.